This is a list of T cell receptor beta chains from one sample in a study of PD-L1 blockade in urothelial cancer. TCRdb's copy holds only in-frame clones and misses some; the assay was immunoSEQ multiplex PCR. The repertoire consists of 55,000 to 85,000 clones, with about 89% occurring once and the leading ten covering less than 3.5%. The sample in question was PBMCs, obtained around atezolizumab (anti-PD-L1) treatment. Receptors originate from a man aged 55 to 70 with urothelial cancer. Each CDR3 is given with its conserved first and last residue. The order of the fields is clone size, V gene, CDR3 length, J gene, D gene, CDR3 protein, CDR3 DNA. The D gene is left open where the match is weak. Not every row has a clone size; where given, it reads once, few, many or a size class.

abundance: -; v_gene: TRBV5-1; len: 13; j_gene: TRBJ1-5; d_gene: -; CDR3aa: CASSSDLDQPQHF; CDR3nt: TGCGCCAGCAGCTCAGACTTAGATCAGCCCCAGCATTTT
abundance: -; v_gene: TRBV27; len: 14; j_gene: TRBJ1-1; d_gene: -; CDR3aa: CASSLAGKRTEAFF; CDR3nt: TGTGCCAGCAGTTTGGCAGGGAAGAGGACTGAAGCTTTCTTT
abundance: -; v_gene: TRBV15; len: 14; j_gene: TRBJ2-1; d_gene: -; CDR3aa: CATSRGGSYNEQFF; CDR3nt: TGTGCCACCAGCAGGGGGGGTTCCTACAATGAGCAGTTCTTC
abundance: -; v_gene: TRBV28; len: 17; j_gene: TRBJ1-5; d_gene: -; CDR3aa: CASTTLGLLGGNQPQHF; CDR3nt: TGTGCCAGCACTACCCTAGGGCTCTTGGGAGGCAATCAGCCCCAGCATTTT
abundance: once; v_gene: TRBV4-1; len: 14; j_gene: TRBJ1-6; d_gene: -; CDR3aa: CASSQEDMNSPLHF; CDR3nt: TGCGCCAGCAGCCAAGAAGACATGAATTCACCCCTCCACTTT
abundance: -; v_gene: TRBV25-1; len: 16; j_gene: TRBJ1-2; d_gene: -; CDR3aa: CASSELWASSNYGYTF; CDR3nt: TGTGCCAGCAGTGAATTATGGGCCAGCTCTAACTATGGCTACACCTTC
abundance: -; v_gene: TRBV6-5; len: 13; j_gene: TRBJ1-5; d_gene: TRBD1; CDR3aa: CASSTGDNQPQHF; CDR3nt: TGTGCCAGCAGTACAGGGGACAATCAGCCCCAGCATTTT
abundance: once; v_gene: TRBV19; len: 12; j_gene: TRBJ1-4; d_gene: -; CDR3aa: CASTPGREKLFF; CDR3nt: TGTGCCAGTACCCCAGGGCGGGAAAAACTGTTTTTT
abundance: -; v_gene: TRBV9; len: 12; j_gene: TRBJ2-4; d_gene: -; CDR3aa: CASSPGGAIQYF; CDR3nt: TGTGCCAGCAGCCCTGGGGGGGCCATTCAGTACTTC
abundance: -; v_gene: TRBV6-5; len: 15; j_gene: TRBJ1-2; d_gene: -; CDR3aa: CASSPTWGGPYGYTF; CDR3nt: TGTGCCAGCAGCCCTACGTGGGGGGGTCCCTATGGCTACACCTTC
abundance: -; v_gene: TRBV28; len: 13; j_gene: TRBJ1-1; d_gene: TRBD1; CDR3aa: CASSSGGGTEAFF; CDR3nt: TGTGCCAGCAGTTCAGGGGGTGGGACTGAAGCTTTCTTT
abundance: once; v_gene: TRBV7-2; len: 14; j_gene: TRBJ1-1; d_gene: -; CDR3aa: CASSYNGGGTEAFF; CDR3nt: TGTGCCAGCAGCTATAACGGAGGCGGCACTGAAGCTTTCTTT
abundance: -; v_gene: TRBV9; len: 15; j_gene: TRBJ2-1; d_gene: TRBD2; CDR3aa: CASSVGSGTYNEQFF; CDR3nt: TGTGCCAGCAGCGTAGGCAGCGGGACCTACAATGAGCAGTTCTTC
abundance: -; v_gene: TRBV7-9; len: 16; j_gene: TRBJ2-2; d_gene: TRBD1; CDR3aa: CASSLPGQGNTGELFF; CDR3nt: TGTGCCAGCAGCCTACCGGGACAGGGGAACACCGGGGAGCTGTTTTTT
abundance: -; v_gene: TRBV5-4; len: 18; j_gene: TRBJ2-1; d_gene: TRBD1; CDR3aa: CASRSGTGLSSSYNEQFF; CDR3nt: TGTGCCAGCAGGTCCGGGACAGGGCTATCGAGCTCCTACAATGAGCAGTTCTTC
abundance: -; v_gene: TRBV27; len: 15; j_gene: TRBJ1-5; d_gene: -; CDR3aa: CASSLSGATYQPQHF; CDR3nt: TGTGCCAGCAGTTTATCGGGGGCCACCTATCAGCCCCAGCATTTT
abundance: -; v_gene: TRBV5-1; len: 13; j_gene: TRBJ2-1; d_gene: -; CDR3aa: CASSLQTPGEQFF; CDR3nt: TGCGCCAGCAGCCTACAGACCCCGGGGGAGCAGTTCTTC
abundance: -; v_gene: TRBV9; len: 14; j_gene: TRBJ2-1; d_gene: -; CDR3aa: CASSVGLANNEQFF; CDR3nt: TGTGCCAGCAGCGTTGGGCTAGCCAACAATGAGCAGTTCTTC
abundance: -; v_gene: TRBV5-1; len: 15; j_gene: TRBJ2-3; d_gene: TRBD2; CDR3aa: CASRRGGGHTDTQYF; CDR3nt: TGCGCCAGCAGGAGGGGCGGGGGGCACACAGATACGCAGTATTTT
abundance: -; v_gene: TRBV2; len: 15; j_gene: TRBJ1-1; d_gene: -; CDR3aa: CASIAGGLMNTEAFF; CDR3nt: TGTGCCAGCATCGCCGGGGGTTTAATGAACACTGAAGCTTTCTTT
abundance: -; v_gene: TRBV19; len: 16; j_gene: TRBJ2-3; d_gene: -; CDR3aa: CASSIDHRVWADTQYF; CDR3nt: TGTGCCAGTAGTATAGATCACAGGGTATGGGCAGATACGCAGTATTTT
abundance: -; v_gene: TRBV10-1; len: 14; j_gene: TRBJ2-3; d_gene: TRBD2; CDR3aa: CASSRLADGDTQYF; CDR3nt: TGCGCCAGCAGTAGACTAGCGGACGGAGATACGCAGTATTTT
abundance: -; v_gene: TRBV19; len: 17; j_gene: TRBJ1-1; d_gene: -; CDR3aa: CASSSTGVRGSGTEAFF; CDR3nt: TGTGCCAGTAGTAGTACAGGAGTCCGAGGAAGTGGCACTGAAGCTTTCTTT
abundance: once; v_gene: TRBV19; len: 16; j_gene: TRBJ1-5; d_gene: TRBD1; CDR3aa: CASSNKGAGINQPQHF; CDR3nt: TGTGCCAGTAGCAACAAGGGGGCAGGCATCAATCAGCCCCAGCATTTT
abundance: once; v_gene: TRBV29-1; len: 13; j_gene: TRBJ2-7; d_gene: TRBD1; CDR3aa: CSVLPGTEYEQYF; CDR3nt: TGCAGCGTATTGCCCGGGACAGAGTACGAGCAGTACTTC
abundance: -; v_gene: TRBV7-9; len: 14; j_gene: TRBJ1-3; d_gene: -; CDR3aa: CASSYGDTGRTIYF; CDR3nt: TGTGCCAGCAGCTACGGGGACACTGGGCGCACCATATATTTT
abundance: -; v_gene: TRBV6-1; len: 14; j_gene: TRBJ1-2; d_gene: -; CDR3aa: CASSEAGGIYGYTF; CDR3nt: TGTGCCAGCAGTGAAGCAGGCGGGATTTATGGCTACACCTTC
abundance: -; v_gene: TRBV9; len: 16; j_gene: TRBJ2-3; d_gene: TRBD2; CDR3aa: CASSALAGVGTDTQYF; CDR3nt: TGTGCCAGCAGCGCACTAGCGGGAGTGGGCACAGATACGCAGTATTTT
abundance: few; v_gene: TRBV9; len: 15; j_gene: TRBJ2-3; d_gene: TRBD2; CDR3aa: CASSVVAGSTDTQYF; CDR3nt: TGTGCCAGCAGCGTAGTAGCGGGCAGCACAGATACGCAGTATTTT
abundance: -; v_gene: TRBV12-5; len: 10; j_gene: TRBJ2-1; d_gene: -; CDR3aa: CASARYEQFF; CDR3nt: TGTGCTAGTGCCAGATATGAGCAGTTCTTC